The next 3 T cell receptor beta chains were all read from a single sample in a study of blood T cell repertoires in COVID-19. TCRdb keeps only in-frame clones here, not all; method: immunoSEQ multiplex PCR. The table lists about 220,000 clones, about four fifths of them singletons. The sequenced sample was PBMCs or T cells enriched from blood (not recorded which). The receptors shown here come from a woman between 40 and 50 years old who had been exposed to COVID-19.

The chain combines TRBV25-1 with TRBJ2-7, with 12 bases identical to TRBD1. There are 15 residues in the CDR3. V lost 1 base to trimming and J lost 7 bases; unmatched junction nucleotides: 5. From germline, CDR1 is MGHDK and CDR2 SYGVNS. DNA for the CDR3: TGTGCCAGCAGTGAATTGGGACAGGGGGCGAGGGAGCAGTACTTC. Translation: CASSELGQGAREQYF.

The chain employs TRBV13 and TRBJ1-4, with D possibly matching TRBD1 (5 bases). The CDR3 is made up of 14 amino acids. V lost 5 bases and J 5 bases, leaving 12 bases between the germline ends. The V gene's germline CDR1 is PRHDT and CDR2 FYEKMQ (reference sequence). The CDR3 sequence is CASSNRDWNEKLFF. CDR3 nucleotide sequence: TGTGCCAGCAGCAACCGGGACTGGAATGAAAAACTGTTTTTT.

The chain combines TRBV5-5 with TRBJ2-5, with D hard to call. Per germline, CDR1 SGHKS and CDR2 YYEKEE (reference sequence). The CDR3 totals 16 residues. V was cut by 0 bases and J by 2 bases, with 14 bases left in between. Written as DNA, the CDR3 is TGTGCCAGCAGCTTGGTCCCGAATGAGGTTCAAGAGACCCAGTACTTC. Translation gives CASSLVPNEVQETQYF.